These 10 T cell receptor beta chains were all obtained from the same sample, sequenced in a study of blood T cell repertoires in COVID-19. Assay: immunoSEQ multiplex PCR; the TCRdb copy retains only in-frame clones and omits some. The data hold about 140,000 clones, with over 70% observed a single time. Source material: PBMCs or T cells enriched from blood (not recorded which). These receptors were collected from a man aged 45-60 years in a cohort exposed to, infected with or recovered from COVID-19 (not recorded which).

CDR3 in DNA: TGTGCCAGCAGCCCCACCGGGACAGGGGCTCAGCCCCAGCATTTT. This gives the protein CASSPTGTGAQPQHF. V is TRBV7-9 and J is TRBJ1-5; 10 positions match TRBD1. Trimming cost V 5 bases and J 6 bases; bases outside gene matches: 7. From germline, CDR1 is SEHNR and CDR2 FQNEAQ (reference sequence). The CDR3 is 15 amino acids.

J is TRBJ2-7 and V is TRBV10-2, with a tentative D call TRBD2 (6 bases). The CDR3 has 20 amino acids. The V and J ends lost 6 bases and 0 bases respectively, with 30 bases between them. Looked up from germline, CDR1 is WSHSY and CDR2 is SAAADI. For the CDR3, the DNA is TGCGCCAGCAGCCTCGAAGTAGCGGAGGCCATTTCCCTCAACTCCTACGAGCAGTACTTC. This translates into CASSLEVAEAISLNSYEQYF.

V gene TRBV4-1 combines with J gene TRBJ2-3; a weak D match, TRBD1 (6 bases). Trimming left V 2 bases short and J 2 bases short, with 11 bases between. The CDR3 contains 15 residues. Germline CDR1 and CDR2: MGHRA and YSYEKL. The CDR3 sequence is CASSQSTGNTDTQYF. CDR3 sequence (DNA): TGCGCCAGCAGCCAATCTACAGGGAACACAGATACGCAGTATTTT.

The chain links TRBV11-3 to TRBJ2-2; TRBD2 is a possible D gene (7 bases). Germline V gene data show CDR1 as SGHNT and CDR2 as YENEEA. With 1 base removed from V and 5 bases from J, the gap between germline ends came to 11 bases. The CDR3 loop spans 15 amino acids. The CDR3 nucleotides are TGTGCCAGCAGCTTAGCCGCGGGGGCAACCGGGGAGCTGTTTTTT. It is translated as CASSLAAGATGELFF.

CDR3 amino acids: CASSQDRAGANVLTF. CDR3 nucleotides: TGTGCCAGCAGCCAGGACAGGGCTGGGGCCAACGTCCTGACTTTC. This rearrangement joins TRBV28 to TRBJ2-6; 8 bases are shared with TRBD1. The germline CDR1 and CDR2 sequences are MDHEN and SYDVKM. The V and J ends lost 6 bases and 2 bases, in that order; junction bases with no gene match: 3. The CDR3 extends over 15 amino acids.

This chain joins TRBV15 and TRBJ2-1, with 7 bases that match TRBD2. This CDR3 contains 16 residues. In germline, CDR1 is LNHNV, CDR2 YYDKDF (reference sequence). V lost 3 bases to trimming and J lost 1 base; unmatched junction nucleotides: 6. The CDR3 region is CATSREGGVSYNEQFF. The CDR3 nucleotides read TGTGCCACCAGCAGGGAGGGAGGGGTTTCCTACAATGAGCAGTTCTTC.

The chain recombines TRBV6-5 with TRBJ2-5; TRBD2 aligns across 10 bases. CDR1 MNHEY and CDR2 SVGAGI come from the germline V gene. Unmatched junction bases numbered 8, after V lost 6 bases and J lost 7 bases. The CDR3 loop spans 14 amino acids. The DNA for the CDR3 is TGTGCCAGCAGGGTAGCGGGGGGCCCCGGGACCCAGTACTTC. It specifies CASRVAGGPGTQYF.

The chain couples TRBV6-5 to TRBJ2-7; the match to TRBD1 covers 9 bases. J lost 7 bases, V lost 2 bases, and 12 bases had no gene match. Germline CDR1 and CDR2: MNHEY and SVGAGI. CDR3 length: 16 amino acids. CDR3 amino acids: CASSYTNPGTGREQYF. CDR3 nucleotide sequence: TGTGCCAGCAGTTACACCAACCCCGGGACAGGGAGGGAGCAGTACTTC.

The genes are TRBV11-2 and TRBJ1-4; a possible D gene is TRBD1 (5 bases). This CDR3 comprises 13 residues. CDR1 and CDR2 (germline): SGHAT, FQNNGV. V was cut by 7 bases and J by 3 bases, with 9 bases left in between. CDR3 region: CASTGGANEKLFF. The CDR3 DNA is TGTGCCAGCACGGGGGGTGCTAATGAAAAACTGTTTTTT.

The J gene is TRBJ1-2, the V gene TRBV19; D uncertain. The CDR3 totals 12 residues. CDR1 is LNHDA, CDR2 SQIVND, per germline (reference sequence). V was cut by 5 bases and J by 0 bases, with 4 bases left in between. The CDR3 reads CASSPTNYGYTF. For the CDR3, the DNA is TGTGCCAGTAGTCCCACTAACTATGGCTACACCTTC.